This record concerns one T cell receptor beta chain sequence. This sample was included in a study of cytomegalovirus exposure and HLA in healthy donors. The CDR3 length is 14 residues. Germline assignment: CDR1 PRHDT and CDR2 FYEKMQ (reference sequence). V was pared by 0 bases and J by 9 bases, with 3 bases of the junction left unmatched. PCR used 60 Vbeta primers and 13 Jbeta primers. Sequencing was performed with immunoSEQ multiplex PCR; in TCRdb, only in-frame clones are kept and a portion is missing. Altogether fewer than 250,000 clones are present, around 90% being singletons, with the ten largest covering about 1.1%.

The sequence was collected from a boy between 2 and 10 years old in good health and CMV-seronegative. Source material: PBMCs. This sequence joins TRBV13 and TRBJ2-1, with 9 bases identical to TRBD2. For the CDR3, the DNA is TGTGCCAGCAGCTTAGGCCCAGCGGGGGGTGAGCAGTTCTTC. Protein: CASSLGPAGGEQFF.